A single sample gave rise to the 30 T cell receptor beta chains below, sequenced in a study of T cells expressing NK-cell markers. TCRdb re-called the 5' RACE reads and catalogs CDR3 proteins one per entry, DNA excluded. This listing includes approximately 420,000 distinct CDR3 sequences. Sequencing input: blood T cells: a sorted CD56 or NKG2C T cell subset, CD4+ or CD8+ T cells, or bulk PBMC T cells (not recorded which). These receptors all stem from a woman between 50 and 59 years old in good health.

This chain connects TRBV12-3 or TRBV12-4 to TRBJ2-3; absent DNA, TCRdb's TRBD1 call cannot be checked. The CDR3 is made up of 17 amino acids. The CDR3 loop is CASLRRGTPQGGSTQYF.

The rearrangement uses TRBV5-6 and TRBJ1-5; TCRdb indicates TRBD1, and absent DNA this call remains unverified. Germline CDR1 SGHDT, CDR2 YYEEEE. The CDR3 consists of 18 residues. The CDR3 region is CASSLSFAGGQRNQPQHF.

The CDR3 sequence: CASSEPGPATYNEQFF. The chain links TRBV10-2 to TRBJ2-1; TCRdb selects TRBD2, and the lack of DNA leaves this call unchecked. Germline V CDR1 and CDR2: WSHSY, SAAADI. The CDR3 is 16 amino acids.

The chain uses TRBV13 and TRBJ2-2; lacking DNA, the TRBD2 call made by TCRdb goes unchecked. The CDR3 extends over 15 amino acids. Germline loops: CDR1 PRHDT, CDR2 FYEKMQ (reference sequence). The CDR3 here is CASSKTRENTGELFF.

V is TRBV7-8 and J is TRBJ1-1; absent DNA, TCRdb's TRBD1 call cannot be checked. Germline CDR1 and CDR2: SGHVS and FQNEAQ. CDR3 size: 13 residues. CDR3 sequence reads: CASSDRLGAEAFF. Variable domain in full (rest from reference TRBV7-8 and TRBJ1-1): GAGVSQSPRYKVAKRGQDVALRCDPISGHVSLFWYQQALGQGPEFLTYFQNEAQLDKSGLPSDRFFAERPEGSVSTLKIQRTQQEDSAVYLCASSDRLGAEAFFGQGTRLTVV.

The rearrangement uses TRBV7-8 and TRBJ1-4. CDR1 and CDR2 (germline): SGHVS, FQNEAQ. The CDR3 contains 18 residues. CDR3 region: CASSLAHGGGVKSEKLFF. Full variable domain (outside the CDR3, taken from reference TRBV7-8 and TRBJ1-4): GAGVSQSPRYKVAKRGQDVALRCDPISGHVSLFWYQQALGQGPEFLTYFQNEAQLDKSGLPSDRFFAERPEGSVSTLKIQRTQQEDSAVYLCASSLAHGGGVKSEKLFFGSGTQLSVL.

V usage is TRBV7-8 and J usage is TRBJ2-7; with no DNA, the TCRdb D assignment of TRBD1 cannot be verified. Germline CDR1 SGHVS, CDR2 FQNEAQ. The CDR3 length is 14 residues. The CDR3 reads CASSTRSKVEGQYF.

The chain couples TRBV11-2 to TRBJ2-1; TCRdb indicates TRBD2, and absent DNA this call remains unverified. CDR1 SGHAT and CDR2 FQNNGV come from the germline V gene. The CDR3 is 14 residues long. The CDR3 sequence: CASSLKTSEGWQFF. Filled out from reference TRBV11-2 and TRBJ2-1, the complete variable domain reads EAGVAQSPRYKIIEKRQSVAFWCNPISGHATLYWYQQILGQGPKLLIQFQNNGVVDDSQLPKDRFSAERLKGVDSTLKIQPAKLEDSAVYLCASSLKTSEGWQFFGPGTRLTVL.

The chain recombines TRBV24-1 with TRBJ1-1; as DNA is missing, the TRBD1 call by TCRdb cannot be tested. This CDR3 contains 21 residues. The germline CDR1 and CDR2 sequences are KGHDR and SFDVKD. CDR3 sequence reads: CATSDTWDTENTEAVNTEAFF.

The rearrangement uses TRBV6-5 and TRBJ2-1; TCRdb's assignment of TRBD1 cannot be checked, as there is no DNA. Germline V CDR1 and CDR2: MNHEY, SVGAGI. The CDR3 is 18 residues long. CDR3 sequence: CASSYNFVGRRRGEVQFF.

The chain carries TRBV5-1 and TRBJ2-3; TCRdb designates TRBD2, a call that cannot be tested without DNA. Germline CDR1 and CDR2: SGHRS and YFSETQ. The CDR3 has 15 amino acids. CDR3 in amino acids: CASSLLPPDESTQYF.

V and J are TRBV25-1 and TRBJ2-5; as DNA is missing, the TRBD1 call by TCRdb cannot be tested. The CDR3 consists of 15 residues. Germline lookup yields CDR1 MGHDK and CDR2 SYGVNS. The chain's CDR3 is CASERRTAFEETQYF.

This sequence joins TRBV9 and TRBJ1-1. The CDR3 contains 14 residues. Germline lookup yields CDR1 SGDLS and CDR2 YYNGEE. The CDR3 region is CASSVAGMNTEAFF.

The V and J genes are TRBV14 and TRBJ1-1. From germline, CDR1 is SGHDN and CDR2 FVKESK. The CDR3 is made up of 15 amino acids. The CDR3 sequence: CASSQGTAVNTEAFF. The variable domain in full, with the rest retrieved from reference TRBV14 and TRBJ1-1, is EAGVTQFPSHSVIEKGQTVTLRCDPISGHDNLYWYRRVMGKEIKFLLHFVKESKQDESGMPNNRFLAERTGGTYSTLKVQPAELEDSGVYFCASSQGTAVNTEAFFGQGTRLTVV.

The rearrangement uses TRBV20-1 and TRBJ2-7. The CDR3 runs 13 residues. The V gene's germline CDR1 is DFQATT and CDR2 SNEGSKA (reference sequence). The CDR3 here is CSARERQSYEQYF.

The chain joins TRBV7-2 to TRBJ2-4; no DNA is available, so the TRBD1 call from TCRdb remains unchecked. CDR1 SGHTA and CDR2 FQGNSA come from the germline V gene. CDR3 length: 16 residues. CDR3 protein: CASSLVTGMAKNIQYF. Supplemented by reference TRBV7-2 and TRBJ2-4, the full variable domain reads GAGVSQSPSNKVTEKGKDVELRCDPISGHTALYWYRQSLGQGLEFLIYFQGNSAPDKSGLPSDRFSAERTGGSVSTLTIQRTQQEDSAVYLCASSLVTGMAKNIQYFGAGTRLSVL.

V gene TRBV20-1 combines with J gene TRBJ2-1; TCRdb's D gene call, TRBD1, goes unchecked for lack of DNA. The germline gives CDR1 DFQATT, CDR2 SNEGSKA (reference sequence). There are 12 residues in the CDR3. The CDR3 loop reads CSASGGANEQFF.

This chain links TRBV6-5 with TRBJ2-3. Germline V gives CDR1 MNHEY, CDR2 SVGAGI. CDR3 length: 14 residues. The chain's CDR3 is CASSYSEVTDTQYF.

The V call is TRBV24-1, the J call TRBJ2-2; with no DNA, the TCRdb D assignment of TRBD2 cannot be verified. Germline V CDR1 and CDR2: KGHDR, SFDVKD. This CDR3 region has 17 residues. CDR3 sequence reads: CATSNRIGGPSAGELFF.

The J gene is TRBJ2-1, the V gene TRBV29-1. This CDR3 contains 15 residues. Germline V CDR1 and CDR2: SQVTM, ANQGSEA. CDR3 region: CSVEGRSVATNEQFF.

This chain joins TRBV5-1 and TRBJ2-2; the D gene TCRdb calls, TRBD2, cannot be checked with no DNA. CDR1 SGHRS and CDR2 YFSETQ come from the germline V gene. The CDR3 consists of 18 residues. The CDR3 loop reads CASSLIAGGPTATGELFF.

This rearrangement joins TRBV10-3 to TRBJ2-2. CDR3 length: 13 amino acids. Germline CDR1 ENHRY, CDR2 SYGVKD. This CDR3 reads CATNVGHTGELFF.

The chain combines TRBV5-1 with TRBJ2-1; TCRdb's D gene call, TRBD2, goes unchecked for lack of DNA. CDR1 is SGHRS and CDR2 is YFSETQ in the germline V gene. CDR3 length: 15 residues. CDR3 protein: CASSIGLAGLNEQFF.

The chain has TRBV3-1 and TRBJ2-2; TCRdb's assignment of TRBD1 cannot be checked, as there is no DNA. The germline CDR1 and CDR2 sequences are LGHDT and YNNKEL (reference sequence). CDR3 size: 14 residues. CDR3 sequence: CASSYGADAGELFF.

CDR3 protein: CSATRGGRGQPQHF. V is TRBV20-1 and J is TRBJ1-5; TCRdb's D gene call, TRBD1, goes unchecked for lack of DNA. The CDR3 spans 14 residues. Germline V gene data show CDR1 as DFQATT and CDR2 as SNEGSKA (reference sequence).

The J gene is TRBJ2-3, the V gene TRBV18. Germline CDR1 and CDR2: KGHSH and LQKENI. The CDR3 covers 14 residues. The CDR3: CASSPQVGPDTQYF.

V is TRBV11-2 and J is TRBJ1-1; the D gene TCRdb calls, TRBD1, cannot be checked with no DNA. Per the germline V gene, CDR1 is SGHAT and CDR2 is FQNNGV. The CDR3 is 13 residues long. CDR3 protein: CASSHRGGTEAFF.

The J gene is TRBJ2-1, the V gene TRBV27; TCRdb indicates TRBD2, and absent DNA this call remains unverified. This CDR3 region has 15 residues. The germline CDR1 and CDR2 sequences are MNHEY and SMNVEV (reference sequence). CDR3 protein: CASSLGDSPYNEQFF.

V and J are TRBV15 and TRBJ1-4; the TRBD1 assignment by TCRdb is unverifiable without DNA. Looked up from germline, CDR1 is LNHNV and CDR2 is YYDKDF (reference sequence). The CDR3 is 15 amino acids. The CDR3 sequence: CATSPGANIREKLFF.

The V call is TRBV4-2, the J call TRBJ2-1. The CDR3 totals 12 residues. The germline gives CDR1 LGHNA, CDR2 YNFKEQ. This chain's CDR3 is CASSQGRNEQFF.